These T cell receptor beta chains were read from a single sample in a study of T cells in localized non-small cell lung cancer. Measured with immunoSEQ multiplex PCR; TCRdb has only the in-frame clones, and not every one. The sample includes just over 20,000 clones, more than 70% seen only once; the top ten take approximately 15%. Material: PBMCs, obtained before any cancer treatment. The receptors derive from a woman aged 35 to 75 with stage II squamous cell lung carcinoma. Both conserved end residues are part of each CDR3. D genes are given only for firm matches. Only some rows state a clone size, as once, few, many or a class for expanded clones.

D gene	clone size	V gene	J gene	CDR3 DNA	CDR3 protein
NA	NA	TRBV10-1	TRBJ2-2	TGCGCCAGCAGGCCCAACCAGAACACCGGGGAGCTGTTTTTT	CASRPNQNTGELFF
NA	NA	TRBV7-8	TRBJ2-2	TGTGCCAGCAGCTTAGTGGGGGCAGCCGGGGAGCTGTTTTTT	CASSLVGAAGELFF
NA	NA	TRBV7-2	TRBJ2-3	TGTGCCAGCAGCTTAGAAGGGCCAGGGACGACTAGCACAGATACGCAGTATTTT	CASSLEGPGTTSTDTQYF
NA	once	TRBV28	TRBJ2-3	TGTGCCAGCAAAGGGACAAAAGATACGCAGTATTTT	CASKGTKDTQYF
NA	NA	TRBV7-9	TRBJ1-2	TGTGCCAGCAGCCAAGGGGATAGGTATGGCTACACCTTC	CASSQGDRYGYTF
NA	NA	TRBV6-1	TRBJ2-7	TGTGCCAGCAGTGTCCTTCACGGGGTGGGCAGAGCCTACGAGCAGTACTTC	CASSVLHGVGRAYEQYF
TRBD2	NA	TRBV5-4	TRBJ2-5	TGTGCCAGCAGCTTGGGATGGTCGGGGGGAGAGACCCAGTACTTC	CASSLGWSGGETQYF
TRBD2	NA	TRBV28	TRBJ2-2	TGTGCCAGCACTCCGGGAGGCGGGGAGCTGTTTTTT	CASTPGGGELFF
NA	NA	TRBV5-6	TRBJ2-7	TGTGCCAGCAGCTCGACAGGTTACGAGCAGTACTTC	CASSSTGYEQYF
TRBD1	NA	TRBV6-5	TRBJ2-7	TGTGCCAGCAGCCGTCAGGGGGCGGGCGAGCAGTACTTC	CASSRQGAGEQYF
NA	few	TRBV4-3	TRBJ2-6	TGCGCCAGCAGCCAAGATCCCCGGGGTGGGGCCAACGTCCTGACTTTC	CASSQDPRGGANVLTF
TRBD2	NA	TRBV5-4	TRBJ2-3	TGTGCCAGCAGCACCCGACTAGCGGGAGTGGCGGATACGCAGTATTTT	CASSTRLAGVADTQYF
NA	NA	TRBV28	TRBJ1-5	TGTGCCAGCAGGGGGGTTAAAGGCAGGGGAAATCAGCCCCAGCATTTT	CASRGVKGRGNQPQHF
TRBD1	few	TRBV27	TRBJ2-3	TGTGCCAGCAGTCCGGGGACAGGTACCACCATCACAGATACGCAGTATTTT	CASSPGTGTTITDTQYF
NA	NA	TRBV6-1	TRBJ1-5	TGTGCCAGCAGTTACCCGCAGCCCCAGCATTTT	CASSYPQPQHF
TRBD2	NA	TRBV6-1	TRBJ2-1	TGTGCCAGCAGGGTGACTAGCGGGAGGGAGAAATTCTTC	CASRVTSGREKFF
TRBD2	NA	TRBV5-1	TRBJ2-7	TGCGCCAGCAGCTCCCAAGGACTAGCCTCCTACGAGCAGTACTTC	CASSSQGLASYEQYF
TRBD1	few	TRBV19	TRBJ1-5	TGTGCCAGTAGTACTTCCGGGACAGCTCAGCCCCAGCATTTT	CASSTSGTAQPQHF
NA	NA	TRBV28	TRBJ2-7	TGTGCCAGCATAGTGACAGGCTCCTACGAGCAGTACTTC	CASIVTGSYEQYF
TRBD2	few	TRBV10-1	TRBJ2-3	TGCGCCAGCAGTCCGCTACTAGCGGTAGGGACAACTAGCACAGATACGCAGTATTTT	CASSPLLAVGTTSTDTQYF
NA	NA	TRBV7-9	TRBJ1-2	TGTGCCAGCAGCTTAGTGGACCTCTATGGCTACACCTTC	CASSLVDLYGYTF
NA	NA	TRBV5-1	TRBJ1-1	TGCGCCAGCAGCCTTATGGGTGTGGCTGAAGCTTTCTTT	CASSLMGVAEAFF
TRBD2	NA	TRBV28	TRBJ2-4	TGTGCCAGCAGTTTAAGCGGGAGGAGGGCCAAAAACATTCAGTACTTC	CASSLSGRRAKNIQYF
TRBD2	NA	TRBV14	TRBJ2-2	TGTGCCAGCAGCTTATTAAGATCTAGCGGGAACACCGGGGAGCTGTTTTTT	CASSLLRSSGNTGELFF
NA	NA	TRBV5-1	TRBJ2-1	TGCGCCAGCAGCTGGCAGGATACCTACAATGAGCAGTTCTTC	CASSWQDTYNEQFF
NA	once	TRBV6-1	TRBJ1-2	TGTGCCAGCATTAACGTTAGATTGGTCAATGGCTACACCTTC	CASINVRLVNGYTF
TRBD2	few	TRBV7-8	TRBJ2-1	TGTGCCAGCAGCTCGGCGGTCCTGCGGGGGGTGGAGCAGTTCTTC	CASSSAVLRGVEQFF
NA	NA	TRBV28	TRBJ1-3	TGTGCCAGCAGTACCCGGAGGGCTGGAAACACCATATATTTT	CASSTRRAGNTIYF
NA	NA	TRBV5-4	TRBJ1-6	TGTGCCAGCAGCTTGGGGGGTAGTAATTCACCCCTCCACTTT	CASSLGGSNSPLHF
TRBD1	NA	TRBV27	TRBJ2-6	TGTGCCAGCAGTTTATACGGGACAGGGGGCGCCAGTGGGGCCAACGTCCTGACTTTC	CASSLYGTGGASGANVLTF
NA	NA	TRBV28	TRBJ2-3	TGTGCCAGCAGCCCAATCGGGTCAAGCACAGATACGCAGTATTTT	CASSPIGSSTDTQYF
NA	once	TRBV11-1	TRBJ2-7	TGTGCCAGCACCATGTTCCGTACGGGACCAGGGGAGCAGTACTTC	CASTMFRTGPGEQYF
NA	NA	TRBV7-9	TRBJ2-3	TGTGCCAGCAGCTTAGCGGGCAGTACTAGCACAGATACGCAGTATTTT	CASSLAGSTSTDTQYF
NA	few	TRBV6-6	TRBJ1-4	TGTGCCAGCAGGGGGGGCGTAAGGAATGAAAAACTGTTTTTT	CASRGGVRNEKLFF
TRBD2	NA	TRBV5-3	TRBJ2-2	TGTGCCAGCAGAGCTAGCGGGAGGCCCGAGGGGGAGCTGTTTTTT	CASRASGRPEGELFF
TRBD2	NA	TRBV30	TRBJ2-1	TGTGCCTGGAGGGCGCAGCGGGGGGTGGCGAATGAGCAGTTCTTC	CAWRAQRGVANEQFF
NA	NA	TRBV4-2	TRBJ2-5	TGTGCCAGCAGCCAAGATAAGGAGGAGACCCAGTACTTC	CASSQDKEETQYF
NA	NA	TRBV11-2	TRBJ1-1	TGTGCCAGCAGCTTGGGCGGGGTGGAAGAAGCTTTCTTT	CASSLGGVEEAFF
NA	NA	TRBV4-1	TRBJ2-3	TGCGCCAGCAGCCGCCTCCAGGGGGATACGCAGTATTTT	CASSRLQGDTQYF
TRBD1	once	TRBV19	TRBJ1-2	TGTGCCAGTAGTATTCCCGGGACAGGGGGCCGGTACACCTTC	CASSIPGTGGRYTF
NA	NA	TRBV6-5	TRBJ2-1	TGTGCCAGCAGTTTAGCTAGCACCTTATACAATGAGCAGTTCTTC	CASSLASTLYNEQFF
TRBD1	NA	TRBV27	TRBJ1-1	TGTGCCAGCAGTTTATCCGGGACAGTCTATTTCCGGACTGAAGCTTTCTTT	CASSLSGTVYFRTEAFF
TRBD2	NA	TRBV27	TRBJ2-1	TGTGCCAGCAGTTTATTAGGCGGGAGGGCGGGCAATGAGCAGTTCTTC	CASSLLGGRAGNEQFF
TRBD2	once	TRBV29-1	TRBJ2-5	TGCAGCGTTGGAAATAGCGGGATTCAAGAGACCCAGTACTTC	CSVGNSGIQETQYF
TRBD1	NA	TRBV5-1	TRBJ1-1	TGCGCCAGCAGGGTTGGACAGGGTGGCACTGAAGCTTTCTTT	CASRVGQGGTEAFF
TRBD1	NA	TRBV5-4	TRBJ1-4	TGTGCCAGCAGCTCCCACAGGGGATACAATGAAAAACTGTTTTTT	CASSSHRGYNEKLFF